This T cell receptor beta chain was identified in a study of T cells in Graves' hyperthyroidism and ophthalmopathy. RNA transcripts yielded amplified TCR beta CDR3 regions. Primed by the HTBI set, a first-round RT-PCR was run on the TCR CDR3. One entry per CDR3 protein, called by TCRdb with MiXCR from the multiplex PCR reads. The repertoire has 500,000 to 550,000 distinct CDR3 sequences, around 21% of them found once; the top ten carry more than 20%. The germline gives CDR1 ENHRY, CDR2 SYGVKD. V lost 5 bases, J lost 5 bases, and 15 bases stayed unmatched. CDR3 length: 18 residues. Study findings and constraints: Most expanded thyroid clonotypes above 0.001 recurred in blood.

A note on this clonotype: What it binds is not known.

It was considered stable Graves' hyperthyroidism when ophthalmopathy did not progress within 18 months. Based on clinical symptoms, serum thyroxine and TRAb, thyroid ultrasound and orbital computed tomography, diagnoses were reached. The V call is TRBV10-3, the J call TRBJ1-1, with 12 positions matching TRBD1. Sample: blood. The source of this sequence is a man aged 18 to 30 with Graves' hyperthyroidism. This CDR3 is CAISILPGQGALETEAFF. Here the CDR3 DNA reads TGTGCCATCAGTATTTTACCGGGACAGGGGGCCTTGGAGACTGAAGCTTTCTTT.